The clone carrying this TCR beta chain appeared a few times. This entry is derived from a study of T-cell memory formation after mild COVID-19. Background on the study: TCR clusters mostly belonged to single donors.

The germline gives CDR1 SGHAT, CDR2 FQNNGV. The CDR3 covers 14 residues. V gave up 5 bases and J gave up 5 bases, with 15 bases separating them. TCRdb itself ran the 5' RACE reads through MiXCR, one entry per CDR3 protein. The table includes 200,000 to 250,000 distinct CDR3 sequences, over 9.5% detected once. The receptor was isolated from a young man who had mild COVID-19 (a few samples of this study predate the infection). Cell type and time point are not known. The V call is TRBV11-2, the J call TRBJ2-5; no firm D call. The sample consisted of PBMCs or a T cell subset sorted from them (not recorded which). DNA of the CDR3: TGTGCCAGCAGCCCACTCGGAATCTCGGAGACCCAGTACTTC. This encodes CASSPLGISETQYF.